This T cell receptor (beta chain) derives from a study of chemoradiotherapy in HPV16-positive cancers. There are 13 residues in the CDR3. The V gene's germline CDR1 is LNHDA and CDR2 SQIVND (reference sequence). V dropped 6 bases and J dropped 6 bases, with 14 bases sitting between them. The table came from immunoSEQ multiplex PCR; TCRdb's copy has only in-frame clones and leaves some out. The sample lists about 6,500 clones; 75% to 90% were seen once. This sequence was found in a human donor with HPV-associated anogenital cancer. Sequenced material: tumor tissue, taken from a patient who underwent chemoradiotherapy. The V gene is TRBV19, the J gene TRBJ1-1; D unresolved. CDR3 sequence reads: CASRGSQHAEAFF. The CDR3 DNA reads as TGTGCCAGTAGGGGAAGTCAACACGCTGAAGCTTTCTTT.